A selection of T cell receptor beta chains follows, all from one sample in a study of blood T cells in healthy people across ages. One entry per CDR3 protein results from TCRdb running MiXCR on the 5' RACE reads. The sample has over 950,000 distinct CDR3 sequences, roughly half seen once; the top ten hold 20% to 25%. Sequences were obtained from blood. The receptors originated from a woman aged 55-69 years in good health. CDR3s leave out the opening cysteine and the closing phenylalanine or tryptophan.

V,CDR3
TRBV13,ASSLWGGDDSQETQY
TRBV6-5,ASNRLGLVEQY
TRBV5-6,ASTRTGMDEQY
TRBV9,AGTLGPTDTQY
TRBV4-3,ASSQGYRVDHQDEQY
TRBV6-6,ASSYDRLAF
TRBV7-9,ASSYGDRTDTQY
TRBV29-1,SVNGVTDTQY
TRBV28,ASSFGTALNTGELF
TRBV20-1,SVPAGTSGYEQF